This T cell receptor beta chain was recovered during a study of blood T cells in healthy people across ages. General study points: The long-lived group displayed more naive CD4+ cells, plus higher diversity, than the aged donors did.

V lost 7 bases to trimming and J lost 7 bases; unmatched junction nucleotides: 9. CDR1 and CDR2 from the germline V gene are SQVTM and ANQGSEA. The CDR3 loop spans 12 amino acids. This clonotype turned up a few times. No antigen is known for it. Alongside a J-beta primer mix, a sample-barcoded 5' primer served in a second PCR lasting 7 to 11 cycles. TCRdb redid the calling of the 5' RACE reads with MiXCR, one entry per CDR3 protein. The table lists approximately 800,000 distinct CDR3 sequences, about 25% of them singletons. A further study also used this sample, focusing on T cells of mothers and their children. Turning to that study: At a rate of approximately 1.4 ug per 15 ul, cDNA synthesis received all of the extracted RNA.

This TCR came from a boy between 10 and 17 years old in good health. The chain joins TRBV29-1 to TRBJ1-2, with 7 positions matching TRBD1. Sequencing input: blood. CDR3 region: CSAMTGKSGYTF. As DNA, the CDR3 is TGCAGCGCAATGACAGGGAAGAGTGGCTACACCTTC.